What follows are 7 T cell receptor beta chains derived from one specimen sequenced in a study of tumor-infiltrating lymphocytes in oesophageal squamous cell carcinoma. TCRdb used MiXCR to reprocess the PCR reads, holding one entry per CDR3 protein. Among 8,500 to 9,000 distinct CDR3 sequences, roughly 70% were seen once, and the ten largest hold about a third. Sequenced material: esophageal tumor tissue. Receptors were obtained from a female donor with esophageal squamous cell carcinoma.

The rearrangement links TRBV12-3 or TRBV12-4 to TRBJ2-5, with D perhaps assigned TRBD1 or TRBD2 (6 bases each). The tail of the sequence fits TRBJ2-1 better, so the J call may be wrong. This CDR3 region has 14 residues. DNA for the CDR3: TGTGCCAGCCTTAGAGGGGGGAGTTTCAATGAGCAGTTCTTC. Translation: CASLRGGSFNEQFF.

The V call is TRBV7-6, the J call TRBJ2-5, with TRBD2 identical over 14 bases. Trimming at V came to 6 bases and at J to 6 bases, leaving 9 bases not matched to a gene. Germline CDR1 SGHVS, CDR2 FNYEAQ. The CDR3 loop spans 16 amino acids. In nucleotides, the CDR3 is TGTGCCAGCAGTCCGACAGGACTAGCGGGAGGCAAGACCCAGTACTTC. Translating gives CASSPTGLAGGKTQYF.

The chain has TRBV28 and TRBJ2-5, with TRBD2 identical over 9 bases. Matching the DNA end better, TRBJ2-1 makes the J call doubtful. The CDR3 has 14 residues. Germline V gives CDR1 MDHEN, CDR2 SYDVKM. This CDR3 is CASHPTSGSYEQFF. The CDR3 coding sequence is TGTGCCAGCCACCCGACTAGCGGCTCCTACGAGCAGTTCTTC.

This chain links TRBV10-2 with TRBJ2-3; 8 bases are a match to TRBD2. This CDR3 comprises 15 residues. CDR1 WSHSY and CDR2 SAAADI come from the germline V gene. After removal of 3 bases from V and 1 base from J, the junction contained 3 bases not matched to a gene. The CDR3 DNA sequence: TGCGCCAGCAGTGATAAGCGGGAGCGCACAGATACGCAGTATTTT. Residues: CASSDKRERTDTQYF.

This clonotype was observed a few times. The chain joins TRBV7-3 to TRBJ2-3, with 7 bases fitting TRBD2. The J call is doubtful: the DNA matches TRBJ2-5 better. Germline-derived CDR1 and CDR2 are SGHTA and FQGTGA. This CDR3 contains 16 residues. CDR3 coding DNA: TGTGCCAGCAGCTTCGATAGGACTAGACACCAAGAGACCCAGTACTTC. This codes for CASSFDRTRHQETQYF.

The V gene is TRBV6-5, the J gene TRBJ1-5, with D uncertain. The germline V gene encodes CDR1 MNHEY and CDR2 SVGAGI. The CDR3 is 15 amino acids. V was pared by 2 bases and J by 0 bases, with 8 bases between. CDR3 sequence: CASSYDQYSNQPQHF. The CDR3 DNA reads TGTGCCAGCAGTTACGACCAGTATAGCAATCAGCCCCAGCATTTT.

This rearrangement joins TRBV7-6 to TRBJ2-2; D is perhaps TRBD1 (6 bases). Germline CDR1 and CDR2: SGHVS and FNYEAQ. CDR3 length: 17 residues. The V gene lost 5 bases and the J gene lost 0 bases, with 16 bases spanning the gap. As DNA, the CDR3 is TGTGCCAGCAGCCAAGGGGGTACAGATCCGAACACCGGGGAGCTGTTTTTT. This encodes CASSQGGTDPNTGELFF.